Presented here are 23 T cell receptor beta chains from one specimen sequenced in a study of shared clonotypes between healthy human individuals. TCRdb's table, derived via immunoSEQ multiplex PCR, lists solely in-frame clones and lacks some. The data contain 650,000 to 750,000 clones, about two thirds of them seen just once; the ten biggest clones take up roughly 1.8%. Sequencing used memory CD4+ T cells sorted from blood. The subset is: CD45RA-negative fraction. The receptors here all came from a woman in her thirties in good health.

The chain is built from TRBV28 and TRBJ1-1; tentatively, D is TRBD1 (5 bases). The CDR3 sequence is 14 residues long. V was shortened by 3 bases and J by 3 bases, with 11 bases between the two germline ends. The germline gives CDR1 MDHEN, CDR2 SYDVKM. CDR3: CASSFGTDYTEAFF. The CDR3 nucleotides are TGTGCCAGCAGTTTTGGGACGGACTACACTGAAGCTTTCTTT.

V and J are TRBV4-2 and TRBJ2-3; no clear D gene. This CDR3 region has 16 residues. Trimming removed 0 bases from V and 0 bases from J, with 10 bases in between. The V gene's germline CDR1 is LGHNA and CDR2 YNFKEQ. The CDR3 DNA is TGTGCCAGCAGCCAAGAGTTTACTGCTAGCACAGATACGCAGTATTTT. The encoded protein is CASSQEFTASTDTQYF.

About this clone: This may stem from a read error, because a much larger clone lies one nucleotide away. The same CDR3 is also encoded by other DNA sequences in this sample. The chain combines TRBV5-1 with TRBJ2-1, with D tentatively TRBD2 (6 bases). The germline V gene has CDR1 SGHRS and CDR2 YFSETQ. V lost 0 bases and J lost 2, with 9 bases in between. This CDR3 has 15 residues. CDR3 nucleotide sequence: TGCGCCAGCAGCTTGGATAGCGGAACCTACAATGAGCAGTTCTTC. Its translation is CASSLDSGTYNEQFF.

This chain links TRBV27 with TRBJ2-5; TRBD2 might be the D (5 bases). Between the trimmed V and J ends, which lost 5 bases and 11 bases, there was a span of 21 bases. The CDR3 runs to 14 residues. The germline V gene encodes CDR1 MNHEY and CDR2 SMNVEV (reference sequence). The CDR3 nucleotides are TGTGCCAGCAGTCCCAGCGCGGCATTCGGGGAGCAGTACTTC. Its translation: CASSPSAAFGEQYF.

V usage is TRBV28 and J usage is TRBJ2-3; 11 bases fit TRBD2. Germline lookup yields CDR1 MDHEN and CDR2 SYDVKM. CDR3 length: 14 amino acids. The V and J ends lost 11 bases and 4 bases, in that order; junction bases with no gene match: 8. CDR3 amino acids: CAAGTSGSSDTQYF. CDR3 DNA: TGTGCCGCCGGGACTAGCGGATCGTCAGATACGCAGTATTTT.

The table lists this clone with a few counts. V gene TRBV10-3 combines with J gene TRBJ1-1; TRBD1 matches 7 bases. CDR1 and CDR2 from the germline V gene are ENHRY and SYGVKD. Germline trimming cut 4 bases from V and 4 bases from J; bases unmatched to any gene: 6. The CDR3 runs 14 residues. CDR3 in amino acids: CAISAGGFGTEAFF. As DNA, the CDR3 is TGTGCCATCAGTGCAGGGGGGTTTGGCACTGAAGCTTTCTTT.

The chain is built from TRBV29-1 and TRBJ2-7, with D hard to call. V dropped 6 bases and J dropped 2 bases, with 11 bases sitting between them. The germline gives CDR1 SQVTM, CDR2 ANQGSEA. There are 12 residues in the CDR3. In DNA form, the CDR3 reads TGCAGCGTACGCGAAGGGACCTACGAGCAGTACTTC. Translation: CSVREGTYEQYF.

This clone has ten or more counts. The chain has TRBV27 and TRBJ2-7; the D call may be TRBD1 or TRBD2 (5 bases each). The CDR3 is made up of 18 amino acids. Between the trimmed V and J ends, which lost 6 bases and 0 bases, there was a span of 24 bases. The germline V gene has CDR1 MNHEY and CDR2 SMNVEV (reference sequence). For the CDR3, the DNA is TGTGCCAGCAGCTCACCCGGATTCACGGGTGGGACCTCCTACGAGCAGTACTTC. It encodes CASSSPGFTGGTSYEQYF.

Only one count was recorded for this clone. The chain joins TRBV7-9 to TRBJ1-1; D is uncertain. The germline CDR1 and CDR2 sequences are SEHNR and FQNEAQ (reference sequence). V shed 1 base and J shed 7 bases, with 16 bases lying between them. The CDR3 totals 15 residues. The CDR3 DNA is TGTGCCAGCAGCTTAGTTATAACAGACGGCGGTGAAGCTTTCTTT. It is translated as CASSLVITDGGEAFF. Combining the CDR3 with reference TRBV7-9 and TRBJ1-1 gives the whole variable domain DTGVSQNPRHKITKRGQNVTFRCDPISEHNRLYWYRQTLGQGPEFLTYFQNEAQLEKSRLLSDRFSAERPKGSFSTLEIQRTEQGDSAMYLCASSLVITDGGEAFFGQGTRLTVV.

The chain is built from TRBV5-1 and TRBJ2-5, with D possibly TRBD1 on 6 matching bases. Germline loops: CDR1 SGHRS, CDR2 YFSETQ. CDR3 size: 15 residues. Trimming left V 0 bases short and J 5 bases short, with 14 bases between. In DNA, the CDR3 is TGCGCCAGCAGCTTGGTTACTGGGGGCGGGGAGACCCAGTACTTC. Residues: CASSLVTGGGETQYF.

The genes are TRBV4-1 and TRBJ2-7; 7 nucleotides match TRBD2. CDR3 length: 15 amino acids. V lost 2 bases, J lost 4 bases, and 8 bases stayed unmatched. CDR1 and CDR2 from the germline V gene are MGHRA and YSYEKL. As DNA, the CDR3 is TGCGCCAGCAGCCAACGACTAGGGACTATTTACGAGCAGTACTTC. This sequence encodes CASSQRLGTIYEQYF.

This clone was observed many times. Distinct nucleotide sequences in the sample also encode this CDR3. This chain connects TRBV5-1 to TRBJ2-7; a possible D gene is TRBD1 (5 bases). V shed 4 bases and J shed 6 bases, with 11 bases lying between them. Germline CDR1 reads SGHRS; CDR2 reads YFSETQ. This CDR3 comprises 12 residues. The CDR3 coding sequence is TGCGCCAGCAGCCTCACAGGCTCCGAGCAGTACTTC. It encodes CASSLTGSEQYF.

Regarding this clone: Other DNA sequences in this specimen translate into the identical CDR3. The CDR3 spells CASGRVDEQYF. The DNA for the CDR3 is TGTGCGAGCGGCAGGGTGGACGAGCAGTACTTC. The chain links TRBV2 to TRBJ2-7; D possibly uses TRBD1 or TRBD2 (5 bases each). Germline values: CDR1 SNHLY, CDR2 FYNNEI. The CDR3 contains 11 residues.

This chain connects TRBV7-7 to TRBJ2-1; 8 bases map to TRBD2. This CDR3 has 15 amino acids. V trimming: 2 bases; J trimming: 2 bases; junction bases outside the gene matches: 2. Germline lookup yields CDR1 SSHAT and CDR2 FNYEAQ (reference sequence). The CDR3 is CASSLRREAYNEQFF. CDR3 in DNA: TGTGCCAGCAGCTTAAGGCGGGAGGCCTACAATGAGCAGTTCTTC.

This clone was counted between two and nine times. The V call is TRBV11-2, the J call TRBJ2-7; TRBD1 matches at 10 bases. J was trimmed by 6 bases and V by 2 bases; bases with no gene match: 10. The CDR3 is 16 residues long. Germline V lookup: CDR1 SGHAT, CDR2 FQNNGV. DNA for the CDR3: TGTGCCAGCAGCTTAATGGGGACAGGGGATCTGGGCGAGCAGTACTTC. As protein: CASSLMGTGDLGEQYF.

DNA for the CDR3: TGTGCCAGCAGCCAAGAAGGACGCCCGGTCGGTGGCTACACCTTC. Amino acid sequence: CASSQEGRPVGGYTF. The V call is TRBV7-8, the J call TRBJ1-2; no clear D gene. Per germline, CDR1 SGHVS and CDR2 FQNEAQ. The CDR3 runs to 15 residues. With 5 bases removed from V and 7 bases from J, the gap between germline ends came to 20 bases.

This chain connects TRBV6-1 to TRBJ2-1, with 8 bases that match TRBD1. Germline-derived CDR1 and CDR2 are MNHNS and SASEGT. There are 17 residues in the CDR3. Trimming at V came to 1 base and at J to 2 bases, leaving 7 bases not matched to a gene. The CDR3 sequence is CASSEVTGVGPYNEQFF. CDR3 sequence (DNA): TGTGCCAGCAGTGAAGTGACAGGGGTCGGTCCCTACAATGAGCAGTTCTTC.

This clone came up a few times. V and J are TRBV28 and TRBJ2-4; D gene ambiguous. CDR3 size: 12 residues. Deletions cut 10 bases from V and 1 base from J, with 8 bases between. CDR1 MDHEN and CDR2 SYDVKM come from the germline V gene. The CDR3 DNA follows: TGTGCCACCATATCCGCCAAAAACATTCAGTACTTC. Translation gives CATISAKNIQYF.

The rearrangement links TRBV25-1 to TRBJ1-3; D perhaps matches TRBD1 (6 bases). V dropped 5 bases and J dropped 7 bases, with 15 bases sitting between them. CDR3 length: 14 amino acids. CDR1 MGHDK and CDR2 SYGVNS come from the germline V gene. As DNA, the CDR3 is TGTGCCAGCAGTACTGAACAGAGGGGGAACACCATATATTTT. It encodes CASSTEQRGNTIYF.

CDR3 nucleotide sequence: TGTGCCAGCAGCGCCCACAGGGGAGGGAGGGGAAAACTGTTTTTT. Its protein is CASSAHRGGRGKLFF. The chain combines TRBV9 with TRBJ1-4; 7 bases line up with TRBD1. Trimming cost V 3 bases and J 10 bases; bases outside gene matches: 12. From germline, CDR1 is SGDLS and CDR2 YYNGEE. This CDR3 is built from 15 residues.

CDR3 DNA sequence: TGTGCCAGTAGTAGGACAGGGGCCTACAATGAGCAGTTCTTC. It codes for CASSRTGAYNEQFF. V and J are TRBV19 and TRBJ2-1, with 9 bases identical to TRBD1. The V segment lost 4 bases and the J segment 2 bases; nucleotides outside the gene matches: 0. CDR1 LNHDA and CDR2 SQIVND come from the germline V gene (reference sequence). CDR3 length: 14 amino acids.

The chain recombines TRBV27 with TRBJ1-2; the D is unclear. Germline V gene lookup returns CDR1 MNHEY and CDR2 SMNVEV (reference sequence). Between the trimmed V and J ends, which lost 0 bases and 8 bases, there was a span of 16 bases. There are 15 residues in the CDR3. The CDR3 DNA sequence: TGTGCCAGCAGTTTATCCCCTGCCGGTTTAGGCGGCTACACCTTC. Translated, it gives CASSLSPAGLGGYTF.

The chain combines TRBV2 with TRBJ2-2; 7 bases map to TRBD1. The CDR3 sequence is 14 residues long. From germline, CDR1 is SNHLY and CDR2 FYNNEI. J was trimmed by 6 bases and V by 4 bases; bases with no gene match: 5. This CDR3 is CASSVQGESGELFF. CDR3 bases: TGTGCCAGCAGTGTCCAGGGGGAGTCCGGGGAGCTGTTTTTT.